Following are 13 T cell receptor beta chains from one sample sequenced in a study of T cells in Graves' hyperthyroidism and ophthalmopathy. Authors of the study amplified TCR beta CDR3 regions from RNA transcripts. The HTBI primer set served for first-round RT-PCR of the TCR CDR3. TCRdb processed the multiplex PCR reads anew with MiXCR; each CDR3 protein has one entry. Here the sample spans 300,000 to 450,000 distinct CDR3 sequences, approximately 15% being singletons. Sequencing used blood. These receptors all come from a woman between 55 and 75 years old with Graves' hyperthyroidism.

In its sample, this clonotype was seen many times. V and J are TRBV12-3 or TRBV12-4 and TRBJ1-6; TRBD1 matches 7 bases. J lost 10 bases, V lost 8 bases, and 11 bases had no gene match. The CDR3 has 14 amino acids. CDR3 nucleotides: TGTGCCAGCTCCTTGGGCGACAGGGTATCACCCCTCCACTTT. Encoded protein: CASSLGDRVSPLHF.

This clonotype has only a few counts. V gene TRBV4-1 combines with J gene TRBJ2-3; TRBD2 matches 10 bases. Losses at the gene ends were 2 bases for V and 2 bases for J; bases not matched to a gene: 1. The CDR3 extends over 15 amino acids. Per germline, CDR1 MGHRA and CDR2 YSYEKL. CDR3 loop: CASSQTSGITDTQYF. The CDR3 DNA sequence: TGCGCCAGCAGCCAAACTAGCGGGATCACAGATACGCAGTATTTT.

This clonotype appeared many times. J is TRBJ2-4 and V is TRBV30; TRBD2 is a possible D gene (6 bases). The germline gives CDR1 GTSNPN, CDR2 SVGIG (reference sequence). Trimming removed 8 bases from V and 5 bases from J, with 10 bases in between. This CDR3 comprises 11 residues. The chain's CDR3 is CAGGSENIQYF. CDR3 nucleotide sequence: TGTGCCGGGGGGTCCGAAAACATTCAGTACTTC.

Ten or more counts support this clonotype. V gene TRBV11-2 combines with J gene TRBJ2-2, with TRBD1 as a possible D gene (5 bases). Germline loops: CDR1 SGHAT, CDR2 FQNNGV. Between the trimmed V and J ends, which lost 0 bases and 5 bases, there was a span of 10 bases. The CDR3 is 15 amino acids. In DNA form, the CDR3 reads TGTGCCAGCAGCTTAGACGGACACCCTACCGGGGAGCTGTTTTTT. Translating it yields CASSLDGHPTGELFF.

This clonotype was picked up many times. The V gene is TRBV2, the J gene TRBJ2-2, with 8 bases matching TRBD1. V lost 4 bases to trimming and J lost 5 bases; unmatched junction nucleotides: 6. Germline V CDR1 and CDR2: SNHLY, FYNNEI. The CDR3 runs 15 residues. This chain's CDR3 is CASSVDRVRTGELFF. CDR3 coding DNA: TGTGCCAGCAGTGTGGACAGGGTACGGACCGGGGAGCTGTTTTTT.

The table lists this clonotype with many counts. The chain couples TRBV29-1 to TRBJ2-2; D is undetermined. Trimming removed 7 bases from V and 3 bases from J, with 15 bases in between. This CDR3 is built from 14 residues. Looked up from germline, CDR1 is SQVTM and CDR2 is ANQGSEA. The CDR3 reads CSAHGRSDTGELFF. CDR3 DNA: TGCAGCGCCCATGGGCGATCCGACACCGGGGAGCTGTTTTTT.

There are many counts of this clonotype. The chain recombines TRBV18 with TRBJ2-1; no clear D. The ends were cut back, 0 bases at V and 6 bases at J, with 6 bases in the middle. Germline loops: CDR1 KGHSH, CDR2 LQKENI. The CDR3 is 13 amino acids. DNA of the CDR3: TGTGCCAGCTCACCACCCTACAGCAATGAGCAGTTCTTC. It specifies CASSPPYSNEQFF. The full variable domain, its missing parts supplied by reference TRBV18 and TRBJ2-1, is NAGVMQNPRHLVRRRGQEARLRCSPMKGHSHVYWYRQLPEEGLKFMVYLQKENIIDESGMPKERFSAEFPKEGPSILRIQQVVRGDSAAYFCASSPPYSNEQFFGPGTRLTVL.

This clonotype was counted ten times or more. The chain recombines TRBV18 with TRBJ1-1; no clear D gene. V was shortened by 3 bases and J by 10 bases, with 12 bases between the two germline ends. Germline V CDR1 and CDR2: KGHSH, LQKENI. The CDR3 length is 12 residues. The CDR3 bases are TGTGCCAGCTCACCGGGTGGTCGGGGAGCTTTCTTT. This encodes CASSPGGRGAFF.

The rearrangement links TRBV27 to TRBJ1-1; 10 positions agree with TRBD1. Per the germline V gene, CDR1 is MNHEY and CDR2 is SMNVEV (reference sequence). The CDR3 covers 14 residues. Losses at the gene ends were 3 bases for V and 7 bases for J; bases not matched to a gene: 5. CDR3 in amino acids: CASSFRDRGDEAFF. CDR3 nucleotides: TGTGCCAGCAGTTTCCGGGACAGGGGTGATGAAGCTTTCTTT.

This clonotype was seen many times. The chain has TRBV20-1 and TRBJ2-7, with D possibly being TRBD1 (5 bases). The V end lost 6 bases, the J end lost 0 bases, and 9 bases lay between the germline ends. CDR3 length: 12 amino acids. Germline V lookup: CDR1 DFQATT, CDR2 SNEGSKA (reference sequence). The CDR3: CSARDSSYEQYF. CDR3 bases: TGCAGTGCCCGAGACAGCTCCTACGAGCAGTACTTC.

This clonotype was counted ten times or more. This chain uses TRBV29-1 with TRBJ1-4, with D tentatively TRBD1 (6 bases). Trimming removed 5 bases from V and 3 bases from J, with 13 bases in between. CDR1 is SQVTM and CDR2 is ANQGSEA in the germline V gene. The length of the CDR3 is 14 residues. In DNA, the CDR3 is TGCAGCGTTTCTACAGGGACTTCTAATGAAAAACTGTTTTTT. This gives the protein CSVSTGTSNEKLFF.

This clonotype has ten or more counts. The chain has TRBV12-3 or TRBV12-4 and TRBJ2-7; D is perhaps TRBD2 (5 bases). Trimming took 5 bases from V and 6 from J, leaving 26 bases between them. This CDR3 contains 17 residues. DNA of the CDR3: TGTGCCAGCAGTAGCCACGAAGGTCCCGGAGGATTTGGCGAGCAGTACTTC. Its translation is CASSSHEGPGGFGEQYF.

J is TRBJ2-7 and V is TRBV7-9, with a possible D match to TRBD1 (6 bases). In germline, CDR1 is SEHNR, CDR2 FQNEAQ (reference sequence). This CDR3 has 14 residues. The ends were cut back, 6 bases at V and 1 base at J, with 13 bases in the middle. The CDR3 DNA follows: TGTGCCAGCAGGGGGACACAGACGTCCTACGAGCAGTACTTC. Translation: CASRGTQTSYEQYF.